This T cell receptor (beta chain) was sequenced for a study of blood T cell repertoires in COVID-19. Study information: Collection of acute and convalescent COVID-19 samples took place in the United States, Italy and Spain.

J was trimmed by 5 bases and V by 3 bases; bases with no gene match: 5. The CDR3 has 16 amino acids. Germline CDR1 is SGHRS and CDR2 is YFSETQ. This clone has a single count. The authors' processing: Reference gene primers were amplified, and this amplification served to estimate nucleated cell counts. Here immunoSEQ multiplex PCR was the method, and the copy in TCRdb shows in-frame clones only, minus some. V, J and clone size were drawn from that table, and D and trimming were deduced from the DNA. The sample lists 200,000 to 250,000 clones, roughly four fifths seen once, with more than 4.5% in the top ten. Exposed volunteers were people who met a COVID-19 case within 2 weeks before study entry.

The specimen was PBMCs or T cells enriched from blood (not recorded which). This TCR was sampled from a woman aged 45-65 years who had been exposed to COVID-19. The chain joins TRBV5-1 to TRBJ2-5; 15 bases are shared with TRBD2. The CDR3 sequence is CASSSGTSGGRETQYF. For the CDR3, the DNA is TGCGCCAGCAGCTCCGGGACTAGCGGGGGGCGGGAGACCCAGTACTTC.